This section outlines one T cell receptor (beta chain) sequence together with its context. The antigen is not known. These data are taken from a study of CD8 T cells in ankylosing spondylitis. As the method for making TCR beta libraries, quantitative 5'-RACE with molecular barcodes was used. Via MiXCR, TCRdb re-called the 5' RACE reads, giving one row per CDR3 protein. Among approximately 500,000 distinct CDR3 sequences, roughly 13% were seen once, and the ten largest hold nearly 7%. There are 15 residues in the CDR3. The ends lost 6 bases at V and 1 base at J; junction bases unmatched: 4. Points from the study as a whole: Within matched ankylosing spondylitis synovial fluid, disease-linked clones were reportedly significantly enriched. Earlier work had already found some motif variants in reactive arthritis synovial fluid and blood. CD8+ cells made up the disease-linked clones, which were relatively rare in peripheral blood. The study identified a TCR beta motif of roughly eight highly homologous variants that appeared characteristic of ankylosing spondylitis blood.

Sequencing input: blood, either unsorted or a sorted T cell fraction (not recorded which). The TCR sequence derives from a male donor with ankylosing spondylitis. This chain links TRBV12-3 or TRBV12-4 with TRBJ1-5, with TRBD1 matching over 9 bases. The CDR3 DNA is TGTGCCAGCAGCACAGGGGGCGGAAGCAATCAGCCCCAGCATTTT. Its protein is CASSTGGGSNQPQHF.